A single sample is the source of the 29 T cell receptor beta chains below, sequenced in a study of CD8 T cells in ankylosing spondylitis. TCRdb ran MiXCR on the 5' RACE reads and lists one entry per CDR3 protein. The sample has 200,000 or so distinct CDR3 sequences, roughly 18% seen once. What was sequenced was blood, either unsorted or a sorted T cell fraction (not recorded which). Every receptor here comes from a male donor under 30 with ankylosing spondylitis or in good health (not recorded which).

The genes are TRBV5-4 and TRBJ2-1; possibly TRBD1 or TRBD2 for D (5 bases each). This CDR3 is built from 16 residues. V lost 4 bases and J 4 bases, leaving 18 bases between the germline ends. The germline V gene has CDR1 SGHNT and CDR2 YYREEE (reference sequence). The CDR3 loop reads CASSKPGPTIYNEQFF. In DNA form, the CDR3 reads TGTGCCAGCAGCAAGCCGGGACCCACAATATACAATGAGCAGTTCTTC.

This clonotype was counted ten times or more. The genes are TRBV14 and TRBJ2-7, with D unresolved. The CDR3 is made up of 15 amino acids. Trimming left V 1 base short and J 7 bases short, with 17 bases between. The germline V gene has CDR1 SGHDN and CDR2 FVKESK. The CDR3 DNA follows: TGTGCCAGCAGCCAAGCCCAGCAGACTCCTCCGGAGCAGTACTTC. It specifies CASSQAQQTPPEQYF.

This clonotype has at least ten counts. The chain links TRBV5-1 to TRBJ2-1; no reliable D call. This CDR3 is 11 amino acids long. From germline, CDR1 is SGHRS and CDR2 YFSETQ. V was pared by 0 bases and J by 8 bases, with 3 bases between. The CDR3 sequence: CASSLEDEQFF. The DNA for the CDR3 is TGCGCCAGCAGCTTGGAAGATGAGCAGTTCTTC.

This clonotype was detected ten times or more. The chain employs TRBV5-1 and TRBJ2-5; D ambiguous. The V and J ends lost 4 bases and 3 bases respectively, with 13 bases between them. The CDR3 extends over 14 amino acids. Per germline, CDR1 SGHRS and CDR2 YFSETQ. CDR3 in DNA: TGCGCCAGCAGCGCCCCTGAGAACGAAGAGACCCAGTACTTC. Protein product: CASSAPENEETQYF.

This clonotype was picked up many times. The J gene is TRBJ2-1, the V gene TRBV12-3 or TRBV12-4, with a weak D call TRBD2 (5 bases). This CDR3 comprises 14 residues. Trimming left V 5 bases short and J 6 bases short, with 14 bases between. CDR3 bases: TGTGCCAGCAGTCCACCTGGGAGAATCAATGAGCAGTTCTTC. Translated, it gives CASSPPGRINEQFF.

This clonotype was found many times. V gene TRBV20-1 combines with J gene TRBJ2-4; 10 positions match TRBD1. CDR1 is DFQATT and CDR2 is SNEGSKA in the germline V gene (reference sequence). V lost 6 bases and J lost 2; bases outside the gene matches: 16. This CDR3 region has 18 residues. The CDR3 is CSAPGTGVRRWTKNIQYF. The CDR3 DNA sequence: TGCAGTGCACCCGGGACAGGGGTCCGGAGGTGGACCAAAAACATTCAGTACTTC.

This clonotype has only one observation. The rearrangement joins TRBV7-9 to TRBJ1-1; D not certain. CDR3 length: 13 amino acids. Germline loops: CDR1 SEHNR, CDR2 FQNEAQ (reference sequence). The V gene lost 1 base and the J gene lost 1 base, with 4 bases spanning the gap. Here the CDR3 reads CASSLVKNTEAFF. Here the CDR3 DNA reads TGTGCCAGCAGCTTAGTAAAGAACACTGAAGCTTTCTTT.

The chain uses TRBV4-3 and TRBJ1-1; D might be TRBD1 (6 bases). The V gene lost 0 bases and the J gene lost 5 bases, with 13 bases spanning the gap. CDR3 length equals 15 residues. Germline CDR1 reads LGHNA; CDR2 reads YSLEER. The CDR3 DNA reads TGCGCCAGCAGCCAAGATCTTCAAGGGGGAACTGAAGCTTTCTTT. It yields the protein CASSQDLQGGTEAFF.

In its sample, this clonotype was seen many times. CDR3 in DNA: TGTGCCAGCAGTTTCTCGGAGGGAGGGGAAAAACTGTTTTTT. Residues: CASSFSEGGEKLFF. V usage is TRBV12-3 or TRBV12-4 and J usage is TRBJ1-4; no clear D. The V and J ends lost 3 bases and 8 bases respectively, with 13 bases between them. The CDR3 loop spans 14 amino acids.

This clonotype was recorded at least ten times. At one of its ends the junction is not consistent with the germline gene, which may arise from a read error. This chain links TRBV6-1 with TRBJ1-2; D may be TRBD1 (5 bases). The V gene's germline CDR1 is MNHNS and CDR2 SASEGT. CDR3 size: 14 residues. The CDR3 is CASSEAGRDYGYTF. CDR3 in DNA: TGTGCCAGCAGCGAAGCAGGCAGGGATTACGGCTACACCTTC.

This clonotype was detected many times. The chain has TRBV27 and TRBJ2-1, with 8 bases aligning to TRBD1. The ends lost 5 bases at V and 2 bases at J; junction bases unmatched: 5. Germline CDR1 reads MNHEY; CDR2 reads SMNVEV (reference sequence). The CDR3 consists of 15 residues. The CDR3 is CASSPTGGPYNEQFF. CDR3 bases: TGTGCCAGCAGTCCTACAGGGGGGCCCTACAATGAGCAGTTCTTC.

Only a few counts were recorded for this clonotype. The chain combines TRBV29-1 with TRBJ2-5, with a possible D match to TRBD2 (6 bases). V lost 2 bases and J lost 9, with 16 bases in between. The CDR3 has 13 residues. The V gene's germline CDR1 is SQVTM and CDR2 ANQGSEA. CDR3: CSVEWPSAGSQYF. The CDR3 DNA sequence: TGCAGCGTTGAATGGCCGTCGGCGGGGTCCCAGTACTTC.

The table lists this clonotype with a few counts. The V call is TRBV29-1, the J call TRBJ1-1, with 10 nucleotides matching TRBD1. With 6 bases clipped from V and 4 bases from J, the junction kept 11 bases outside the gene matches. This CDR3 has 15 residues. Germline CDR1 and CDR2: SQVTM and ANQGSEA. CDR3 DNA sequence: TGCAGCGTCTCCCGGGACAGGGGAAGAGGCACTGAAGCTTTCTTT. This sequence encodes CSVSRDRGRGTEAFF.

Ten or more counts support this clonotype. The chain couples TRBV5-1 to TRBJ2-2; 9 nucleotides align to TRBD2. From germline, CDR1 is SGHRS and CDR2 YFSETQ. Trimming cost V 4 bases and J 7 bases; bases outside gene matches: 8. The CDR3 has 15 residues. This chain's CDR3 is CASSPSGRSDGELFF. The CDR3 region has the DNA TGCGCCAGCAGCCCCAGCGGGAGGTCGGACGGGGAGCTGTTTTTT. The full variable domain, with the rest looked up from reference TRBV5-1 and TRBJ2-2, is KAGVTQTPRYLIKTRGQQVTLSCSPISGHRSVSWYQQTPGQGLQFLFEYFSETQRNKGNFPGRFSGRQFSNSRSEMNVSTLELGDSALYLCASSPSGRSDGELFFGEGSRLTVL.

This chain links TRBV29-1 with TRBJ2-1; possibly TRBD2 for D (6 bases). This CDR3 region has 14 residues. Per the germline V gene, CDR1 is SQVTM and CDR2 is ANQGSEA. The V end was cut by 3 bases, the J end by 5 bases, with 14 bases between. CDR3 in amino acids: CSVDGSGWDNEQFF. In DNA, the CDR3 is TGCAGCGTTGATGGTAGCGGATGGGACAATGAGCAGTTCTTC.

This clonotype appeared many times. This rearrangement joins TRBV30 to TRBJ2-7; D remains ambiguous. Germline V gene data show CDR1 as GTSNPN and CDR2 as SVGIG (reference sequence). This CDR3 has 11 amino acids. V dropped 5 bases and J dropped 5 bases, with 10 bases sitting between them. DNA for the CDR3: TGTGCCTGGGGCCCGCAGCACGAGCAGTACTTC. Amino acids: CAWGPQHEQYF.

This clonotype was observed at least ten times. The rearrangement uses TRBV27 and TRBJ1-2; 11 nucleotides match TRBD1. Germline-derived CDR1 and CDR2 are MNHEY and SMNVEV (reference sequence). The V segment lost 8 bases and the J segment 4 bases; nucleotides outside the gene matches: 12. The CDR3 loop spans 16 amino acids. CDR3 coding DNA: TGTGCCAGCCGGGGACAGGGGGGGAGTCTGGGCTATGGCTACACCTTC. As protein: CASRGQGGSLGYGYTF.

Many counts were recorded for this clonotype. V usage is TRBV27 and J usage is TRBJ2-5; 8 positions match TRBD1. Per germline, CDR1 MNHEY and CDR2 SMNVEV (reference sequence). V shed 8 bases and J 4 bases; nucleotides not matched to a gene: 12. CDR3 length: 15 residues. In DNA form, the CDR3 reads TGTGCCAGCGGACCGGGCAGGGGGCTTGGAGAGACCCAGTACTTC. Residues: CASGPGRGLGETQYF.

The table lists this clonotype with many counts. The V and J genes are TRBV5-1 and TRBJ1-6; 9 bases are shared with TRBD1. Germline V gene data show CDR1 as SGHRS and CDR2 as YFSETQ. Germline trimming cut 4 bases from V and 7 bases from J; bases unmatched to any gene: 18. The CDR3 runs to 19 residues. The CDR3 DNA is TGCGCCAGCAGCCGGGAACCGGGACAGGGTATGAATTGGAATTCACCCCTCCACTTT. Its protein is CASSREPGQGMNWNSPLHF.

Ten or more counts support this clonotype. CDR3: CATSDPGESGELFF. CDR3 DNA: TGTGCCACCAGTGATCCCGGGGAATCGGGGGAGCTGTTTTTT. This chain uses TRBV24-1 with TRBJ2-2, with a weak D call TRBD2 (5 bases). Trimming took off 3 bases at V and 8 bases at J, with 12 bases between the two ends. CDR1 and CDR2 (germline): KGHDR, SFDVKD. The CDR3 loop spans 14 amino acids.

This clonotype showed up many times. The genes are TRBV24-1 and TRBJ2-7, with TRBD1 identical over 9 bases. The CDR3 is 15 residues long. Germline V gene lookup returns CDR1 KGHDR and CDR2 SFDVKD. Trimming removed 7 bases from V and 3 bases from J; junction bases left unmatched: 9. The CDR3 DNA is TGTGCCACCAGCCCAGGGGGACAGGGTTTCTACGAGCAGTACTTC. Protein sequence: CATSPGGQGFYEQYF.

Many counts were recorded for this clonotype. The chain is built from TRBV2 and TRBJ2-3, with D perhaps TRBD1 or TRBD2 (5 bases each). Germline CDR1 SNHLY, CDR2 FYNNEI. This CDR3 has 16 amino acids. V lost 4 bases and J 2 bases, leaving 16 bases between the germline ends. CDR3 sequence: CASSGSRDGLTDTQYF. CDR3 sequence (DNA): TGTGCCAGCAGTGGATCCCGGGACGGACTCACAGATACGCAGTATTTT. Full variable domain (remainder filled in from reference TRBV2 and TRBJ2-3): EPEVTQTPSHQVTQMGQEVILRCVPISNHLYFYWYRQILGQKVEFLVSFYNNEISEKSEIFDDQFSVERPDGSNFTLKIRSTKLEDSAMYFCASSGSRDGLTDTQYFGPGTRLTVL.

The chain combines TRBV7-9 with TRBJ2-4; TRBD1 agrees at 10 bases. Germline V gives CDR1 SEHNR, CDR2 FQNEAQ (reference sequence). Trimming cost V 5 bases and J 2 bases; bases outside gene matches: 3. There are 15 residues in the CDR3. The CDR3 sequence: CASSRTGGSKNIQYF. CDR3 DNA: TGTGCCAGCAGCAGGACAGGGGGTTCCAAAAACATTCAGTACTTC.

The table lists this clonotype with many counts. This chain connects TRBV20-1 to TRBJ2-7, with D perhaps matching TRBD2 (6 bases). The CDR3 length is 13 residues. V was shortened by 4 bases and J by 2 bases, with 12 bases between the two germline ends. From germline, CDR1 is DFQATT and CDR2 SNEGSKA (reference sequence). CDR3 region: CSATSANTYEQYF. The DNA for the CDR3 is TGCAGTGCTACTAGCGCTAACACCTACGAGCAGTACTTC.

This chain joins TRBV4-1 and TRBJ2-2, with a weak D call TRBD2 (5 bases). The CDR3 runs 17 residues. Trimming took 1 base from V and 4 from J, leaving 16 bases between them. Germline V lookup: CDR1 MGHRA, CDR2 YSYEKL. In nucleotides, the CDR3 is TGCGCCAGCAGCCAAGGCTTTATCGGACTCTCCACCGGGGAGCTGTTTTTT. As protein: CASSQGFIGLSTGELFF.

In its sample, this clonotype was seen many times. DNA for the CDR3: TGCAGTGCTAGGCATCTAGCGGGGCCAACTCACTTGGAGCAGTACTTC. Amino acids: CSARHLAGPTHLEQYF. The genes are TRBV20-1 and TRBJ2-7; TRBD2 matches at 9 bases. Germline values: CDR1 DFQATT, CDR2 SNEGSKA (reference sequence). Trimming cost V 3 bases and J 7 bases; bases outside gene matches: 16. This CDR3 is built from 16 residues.

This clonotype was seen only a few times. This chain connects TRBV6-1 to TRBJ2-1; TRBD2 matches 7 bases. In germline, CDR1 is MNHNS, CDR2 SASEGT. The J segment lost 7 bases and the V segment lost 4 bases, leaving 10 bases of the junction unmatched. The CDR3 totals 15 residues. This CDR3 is CASSASAGVGNEQFF. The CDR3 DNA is TGTGCCAGCAGTGCTTCGGCGGGAGTTGGAAATGAGCAGTTCTTC.

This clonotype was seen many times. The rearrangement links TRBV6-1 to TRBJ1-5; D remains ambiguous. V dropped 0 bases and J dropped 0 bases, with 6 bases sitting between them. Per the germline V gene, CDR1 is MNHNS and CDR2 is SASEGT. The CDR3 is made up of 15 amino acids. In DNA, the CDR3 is TGTGCCAGCAGTGAAGCGAATTATAGCAATCAGCCCCAGCATTTT. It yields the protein CASSEANYSNQPQHF.

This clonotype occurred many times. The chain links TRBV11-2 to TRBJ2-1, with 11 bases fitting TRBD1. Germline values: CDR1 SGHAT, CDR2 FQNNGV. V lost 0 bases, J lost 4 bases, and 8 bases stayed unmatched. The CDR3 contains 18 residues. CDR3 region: CASSLEGVWDRGYNEQFF. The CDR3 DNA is TGTGCCAGCAGCTTAGAGGGGGTTTGGGACAGGGGGTACAATGAGCAGTTCTTC.